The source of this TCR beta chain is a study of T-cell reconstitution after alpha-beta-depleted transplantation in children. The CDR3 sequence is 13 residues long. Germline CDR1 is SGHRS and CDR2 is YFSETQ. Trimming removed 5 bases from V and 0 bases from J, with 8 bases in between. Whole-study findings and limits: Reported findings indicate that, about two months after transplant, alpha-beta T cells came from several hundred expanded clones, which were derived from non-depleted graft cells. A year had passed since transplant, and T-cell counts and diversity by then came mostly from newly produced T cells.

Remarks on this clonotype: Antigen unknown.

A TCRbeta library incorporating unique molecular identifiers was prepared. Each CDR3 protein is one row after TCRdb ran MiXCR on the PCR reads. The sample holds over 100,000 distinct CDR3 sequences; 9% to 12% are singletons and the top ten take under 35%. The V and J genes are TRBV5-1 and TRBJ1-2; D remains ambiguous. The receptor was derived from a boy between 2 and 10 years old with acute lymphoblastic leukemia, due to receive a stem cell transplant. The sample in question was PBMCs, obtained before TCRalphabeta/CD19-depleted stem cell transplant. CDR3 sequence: CASREDSNYGYTF. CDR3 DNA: TGCGCCAGCAGGGAGGACTCTAACTATGGCTACACCTTC.